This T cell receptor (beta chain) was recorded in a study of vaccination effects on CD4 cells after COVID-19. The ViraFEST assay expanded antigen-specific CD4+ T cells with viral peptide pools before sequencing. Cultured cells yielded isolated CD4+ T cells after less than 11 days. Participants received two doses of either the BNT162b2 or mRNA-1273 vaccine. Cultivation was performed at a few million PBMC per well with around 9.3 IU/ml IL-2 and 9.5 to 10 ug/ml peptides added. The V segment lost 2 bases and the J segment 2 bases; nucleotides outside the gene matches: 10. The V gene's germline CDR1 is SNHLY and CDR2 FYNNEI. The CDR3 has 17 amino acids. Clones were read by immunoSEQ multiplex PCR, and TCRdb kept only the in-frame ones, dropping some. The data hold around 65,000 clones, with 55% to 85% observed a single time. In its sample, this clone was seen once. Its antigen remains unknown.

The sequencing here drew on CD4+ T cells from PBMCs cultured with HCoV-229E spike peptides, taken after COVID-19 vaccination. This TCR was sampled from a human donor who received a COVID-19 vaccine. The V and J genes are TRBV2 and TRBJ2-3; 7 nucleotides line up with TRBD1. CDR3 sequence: CASSEIGTAEFTDTQYF. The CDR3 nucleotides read TGTGCCAGCAGTGAAATTGGGACAGCTGAATTCACAGATACGCAGTATTTT. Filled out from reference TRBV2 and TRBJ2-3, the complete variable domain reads EPEVTQTPSHQVTQMGQEVILRCVPISNHLYFYWYRQILGQKVEFLVSFYNNEISEKSEIFDDQFSVERPDGSNFTLKIRSTKLEDSAMYFCASSEIGTAEFTDTQYFGPGTRLTVL.